A single sample is the source of the 2 T cell receptor beta chains below, sequenced in a study of tumor-infiltrating lymphocytes in localized non-small cell lung cancer. Sequencing used immunoSEQ multiplex PCR; TCRdb keeps in-frame clones, though not all of them. The sample contains 12,000 to 15,000 clones, approximately 62% of which appear only once. Source material: uninvolved lung tissue not adjacent to the tumor. The receptors were sampled from a human donor with non-small cell lung cancer.

This clone was recorded once. The chain couples TRBV14 to TRBJ2-7, with D perhaps TRBD2 (6 bases). The CDR3 has 16 amino acids. Trimming left V 1 base short and J 0 bases short, with 13 bases between. The germline CDR1 and CDR2 sequences are SGHDN and FVKESK. CDR3 nucleotides: TGTGCCAGCAGCCAAGGGATAGCGGATAGCTCCTACGAGCAGTACTTC. Translation gives CASSQGIADSSYEQYF.

This clone was found a few times. The chain links TRBV5-1 to TRBJ2-5; no definite D call. V was pared by 0 bases and J by 5 bases, with 5 bases between. Germline values: CDR1 SGHRS, CDR2 YFSETQ. The CDR3 has 12 amino acids. The CDR3 DNA reads TGCGCCAGCAGCTTGGATGGCGAGACCCAGTACTTC. It encodes CASSLDGETQYF.